The T cell receptor (beta chain) described here comes from a study of beta chain features in type 1 diabetes. General observations from the study: Whether TCRB rearrangement is influenced by HLA type went unresolved here. TCRB CDR3 length was moderately but significantly reduced in all four CD4+ subsets of Type 1 diabetes patients. When VDJ junctions were examined, type 1 diabetes patients showed fewer insertions and more deletions.

The authors reverse transcribed all of the isolated RNA, so sequencing captured expressed TCRB transcripts. Only in-frame clones appear in the TCRdb table, and some are missing; sequencing was by immunoSEQ multiplex PCR. This sample carries over 300,000 clones, 7.5% to 9% of them seen once, and the ten largest clones take approximately 0.44%. This clone was picked up a small number of times. Its antigen is undetermined. CDR3 size: 16 residues. The V and J ends lost 5 bases and 0 bases respectively, with 17 bases between them. CDR1 and CDR2 from the germline V gene are MNHEY and SMNVEV (reference sequence).

This receptor was identified in a woman aged 18 to 35 in good health. Sequencing was performed on central memory CD4+ T cells from blood. The genes are TRBV27 and TRBJ2-7; a weak D match, TRBD2 (5 bases). DNA for the CDR3: TGTGCCAGCAGTCCCCGGCCAGCGGCAAGCTCCTACGAGCAGTACTTC. The encoded protein is CASSPRPAASSYEQYF.